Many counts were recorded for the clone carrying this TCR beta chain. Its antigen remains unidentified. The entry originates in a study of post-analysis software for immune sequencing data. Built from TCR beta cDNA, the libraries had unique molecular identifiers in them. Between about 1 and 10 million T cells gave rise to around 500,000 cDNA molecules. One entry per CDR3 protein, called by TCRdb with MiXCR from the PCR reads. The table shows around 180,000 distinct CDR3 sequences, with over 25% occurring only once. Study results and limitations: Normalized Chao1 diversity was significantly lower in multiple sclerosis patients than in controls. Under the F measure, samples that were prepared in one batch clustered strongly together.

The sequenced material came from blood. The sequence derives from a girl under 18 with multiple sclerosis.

The CDR3 spells CASSSEGQGRETQYF. The CDR3 DNA sequence: TGTGCCAGCAGTTCCGAGGGACAGGGACGTGAGACCCAGTACTTC. This sequence joins TRBV6-6 and TRBJ2-5; 9 positions match TRBD1. The CDR3 is 15 residues long. Germline V gene lookup returns CDR1 MNHNY and CDR2 SVGAGI (reference sequence). The V gene end was trimmed by 4 bases and the J gene end by 5 bases; junction bases not matched to a gene: 8.